Below, one T cell receptor (beta chain) is given with its context. What it binds is not known. The data derive from a study of shared clonotypes between healthy human individuals. Study results and caveats: In contrast to clonotypes shared by all four donors, non-shared clonotypes had lower generation probabilities. Read depth was anticipated to influence clonotype sharing among donors.

Genomic DNA of every subset was divided equally among multiple immunoSEQ plates. The data were produced by immunoSEQ multiplex PCR, yet TCRdb's version contains in-frame clones alone and is incomplete. Altogether millions of clones are present, roughly 94% being singletons, with the ten largest covering 0.13%. V dropped 3 bases and J dropped 9; count of bases not matched to a gene: 21. The germline gives CDR1 KGHSH, CDR2 LQKENI. This CDR3 has 18 amino acids. Sequencing input: naive CD4+ T cells sorted from blood. Subset: CD45RA+ positively selected. The chain joins TRBV18 to TRBJ2-7; 9 nucleotides agree with TRBD1. This receptor was obtained from a man aged 18-30 years in good health. The CDR3 here is CASSPLGTGSGMPNAQYF. CDR3 bases: TGTGCCAGCTCACCTCTTGGGACAGGGAGTGGAATGCCCAATGCGCAGTACTTC.